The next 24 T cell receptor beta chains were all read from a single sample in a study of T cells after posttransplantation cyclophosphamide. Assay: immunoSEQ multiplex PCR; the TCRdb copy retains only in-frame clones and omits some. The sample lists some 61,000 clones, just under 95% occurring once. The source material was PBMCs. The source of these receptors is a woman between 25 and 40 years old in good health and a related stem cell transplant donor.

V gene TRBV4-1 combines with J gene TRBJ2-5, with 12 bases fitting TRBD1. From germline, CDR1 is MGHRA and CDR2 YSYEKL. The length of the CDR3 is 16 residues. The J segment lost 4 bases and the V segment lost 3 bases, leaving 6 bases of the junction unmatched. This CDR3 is CASSQPGQGARETQYF. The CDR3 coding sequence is TGCGCCAGCAGCCAGCCGGGACAGGGGGCTCGAGAGACCCAGTACTTC.

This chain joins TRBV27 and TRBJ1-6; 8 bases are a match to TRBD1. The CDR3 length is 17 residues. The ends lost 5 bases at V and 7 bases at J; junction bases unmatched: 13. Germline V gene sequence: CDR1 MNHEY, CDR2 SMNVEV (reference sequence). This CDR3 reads CASSRSQGAINNSPLHF. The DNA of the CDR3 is TGTGCCAGCAGTCGATCGCAGGGGGCGATTAACAATTCACCCCTCCACTTT.

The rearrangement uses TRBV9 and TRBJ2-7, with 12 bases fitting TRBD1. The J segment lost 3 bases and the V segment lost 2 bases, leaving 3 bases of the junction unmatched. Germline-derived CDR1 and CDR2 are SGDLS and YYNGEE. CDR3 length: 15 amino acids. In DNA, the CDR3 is TGTGCCAGCAGCGTGGGGACAGGGGGCTTCTACGAGCAGTACTTC. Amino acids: CASSVGTGGFYEQYF. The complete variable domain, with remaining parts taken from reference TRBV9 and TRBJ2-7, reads DSGVTQTPKHLITATGQRVTLRCSPRSGDLSVYWYQQSLDQGLQFLIQYYNGEERAKGNILERFSAQQFPDLHSELNLSSLELGDSALYFCASSVGTGGFYEQYFGPGTRLTVT.

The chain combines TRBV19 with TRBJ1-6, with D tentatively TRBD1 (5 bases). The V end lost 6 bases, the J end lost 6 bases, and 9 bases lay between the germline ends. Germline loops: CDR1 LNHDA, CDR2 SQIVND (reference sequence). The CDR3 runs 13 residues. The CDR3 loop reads CASSPGLNSPLHF. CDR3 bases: TGTGCCAGTAGCCCAGGGCTTAATTCACCCCTCCACTTT.

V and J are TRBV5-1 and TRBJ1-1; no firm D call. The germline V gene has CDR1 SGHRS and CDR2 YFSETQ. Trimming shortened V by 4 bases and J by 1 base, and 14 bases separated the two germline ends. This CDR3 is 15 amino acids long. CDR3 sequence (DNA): TGCGCCAGCAGCCCCCAGACCCGGGGGAACACTGAAGCTTTCTTT. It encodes CASSPQTRGNTEAFF.

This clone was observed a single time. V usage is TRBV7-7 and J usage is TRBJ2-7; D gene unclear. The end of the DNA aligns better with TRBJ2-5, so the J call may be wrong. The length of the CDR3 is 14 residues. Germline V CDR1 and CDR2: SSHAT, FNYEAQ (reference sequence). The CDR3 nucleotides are TGTGCCAGCAGCTTAGGACTGAAGGGCGAGACCCAGTACTTC. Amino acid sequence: CASSLGLKGETQYF.

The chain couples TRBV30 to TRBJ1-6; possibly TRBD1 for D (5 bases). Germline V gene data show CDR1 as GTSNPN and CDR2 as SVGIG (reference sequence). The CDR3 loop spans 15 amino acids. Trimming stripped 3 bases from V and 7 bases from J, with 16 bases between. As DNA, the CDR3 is TGTGCCTGGAGAGGGGCAGGGCGGGTAAATTCACCCCTCCACTTT. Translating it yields CAWRGAGRVNSPLHF.

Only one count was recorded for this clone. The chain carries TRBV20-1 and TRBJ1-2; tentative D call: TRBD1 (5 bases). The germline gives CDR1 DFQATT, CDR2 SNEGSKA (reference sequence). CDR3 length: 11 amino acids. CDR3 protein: CSRVSDYGYTF. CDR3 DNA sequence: TGCAGCAGGGTTTCGGACTATGGCTACACCTTC.

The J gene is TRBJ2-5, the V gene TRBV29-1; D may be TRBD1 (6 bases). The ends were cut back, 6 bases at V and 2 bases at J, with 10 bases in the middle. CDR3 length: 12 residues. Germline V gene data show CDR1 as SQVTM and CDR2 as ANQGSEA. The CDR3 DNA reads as TGCAGCGTCCGGACAGATCAAGAGACCCAGTACTTC. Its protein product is CSVRTDQETQYF.

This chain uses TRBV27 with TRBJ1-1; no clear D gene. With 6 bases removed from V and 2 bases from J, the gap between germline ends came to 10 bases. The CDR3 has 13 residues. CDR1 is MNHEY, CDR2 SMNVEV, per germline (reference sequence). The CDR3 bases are TGTGCCAGCAGGGGGTTATACAACACTGAAGCTTTCTTT. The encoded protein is CASRGLYNTEAFF.

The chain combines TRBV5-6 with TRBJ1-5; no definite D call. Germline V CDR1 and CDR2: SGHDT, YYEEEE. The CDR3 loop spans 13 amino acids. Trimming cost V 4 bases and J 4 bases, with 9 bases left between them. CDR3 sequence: CASSASRNQPQHF. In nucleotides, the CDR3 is TGTGCCAGCAGCGCCTCCCGGAATCAGCCCCAGCATTTT. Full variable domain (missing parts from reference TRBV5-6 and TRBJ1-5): DAGVTQSPTHLIKTRGQQVTLRCSPKSGHDTVSWYQQALGQGPQFIFQYYEEEERQRGNFPDRFSGHQFPNYSSELNVNALLLGDSALYLCASSASRNQPQHFGDGTRLSIL.

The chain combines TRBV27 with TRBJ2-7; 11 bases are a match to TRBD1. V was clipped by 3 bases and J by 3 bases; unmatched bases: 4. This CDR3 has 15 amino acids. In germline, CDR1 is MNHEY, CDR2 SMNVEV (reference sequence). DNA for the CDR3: TGTGCCAGCAGTTTCGGACAGGGGGCTGGCTACGAGCAGTACTTC. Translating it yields CASSFGQGAGYEQYF.

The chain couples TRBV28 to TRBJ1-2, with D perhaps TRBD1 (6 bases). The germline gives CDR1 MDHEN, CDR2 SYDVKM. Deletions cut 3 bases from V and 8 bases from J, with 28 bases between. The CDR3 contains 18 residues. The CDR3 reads CASSLRQVSYFVQGGYTF. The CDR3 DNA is TGTGCCAGCAGTTTGCGACAGGTCTCGTATTTTGTACAGGGCGGCTACACCTTC.

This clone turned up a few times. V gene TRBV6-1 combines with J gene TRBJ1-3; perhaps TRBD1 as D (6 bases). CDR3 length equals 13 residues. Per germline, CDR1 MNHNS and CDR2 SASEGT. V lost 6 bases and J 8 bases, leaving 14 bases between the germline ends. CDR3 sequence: CASSEQGWDTIYF. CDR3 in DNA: TGTGCCAGCAGCGAACAGGGTTGGGACACCATATATTTT.

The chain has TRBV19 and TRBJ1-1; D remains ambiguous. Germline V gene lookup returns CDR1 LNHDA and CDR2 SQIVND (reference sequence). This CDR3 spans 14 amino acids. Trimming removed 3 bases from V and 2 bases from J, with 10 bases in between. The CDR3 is CASSIKAVNTEAFF. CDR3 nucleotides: TGTGCCAGTAGTATTAAAGCGGTAAACACTGAAGCTTTCTTT.

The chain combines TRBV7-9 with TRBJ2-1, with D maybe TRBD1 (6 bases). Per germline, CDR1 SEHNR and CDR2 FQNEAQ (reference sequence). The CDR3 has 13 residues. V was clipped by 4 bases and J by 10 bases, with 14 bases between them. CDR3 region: CASSSSGVGEQFF. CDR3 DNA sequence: TGTGCCAGCAGCTCATCAGGGGTAGGGGAGCAGTTCTTC. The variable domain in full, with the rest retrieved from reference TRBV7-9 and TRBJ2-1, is DTGVSQNPRHKITKRGQNVTFRCDPISEHNRLYWYRQTLGQGPEFLTYFQNEAQLEKSRLLSDRFSAERPKGSFSTLEIQRTEQGDSAMYLCASSSSGVGEQFFGPGTRLTVL.

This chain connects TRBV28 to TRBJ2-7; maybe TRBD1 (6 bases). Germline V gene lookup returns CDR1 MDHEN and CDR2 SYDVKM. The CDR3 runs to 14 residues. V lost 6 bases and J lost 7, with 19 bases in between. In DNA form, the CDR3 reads TGTGCCAGCAGGCCCACAGGGCCCAGGGATGAGCAGTACTTC. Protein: CASRPTGPRDEQYF.

Written as DNA, the CDR3 is TGCGCCAGCAGCCGATCGTCGAGACTAGCGGGGGTCTATGAGCAGTTCTTC. As protein: CASSRSSRLAGVYEQFF. The chain uses TRBV5-1 and TRBJ2-1; 12 bases match TRBD2. Germline V gene data show CDR1 as SGHRS and CDR2 as YFSETQ. The J segment lost 8 bases and the V segment lost 4 bases, leaving 13 bases of the junction unmatched. This CDR3 has 17 amino acids.

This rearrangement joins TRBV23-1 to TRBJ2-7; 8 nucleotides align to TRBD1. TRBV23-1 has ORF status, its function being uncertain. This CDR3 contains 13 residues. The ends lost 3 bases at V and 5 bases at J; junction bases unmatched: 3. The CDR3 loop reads CASSQQTGDEQYF. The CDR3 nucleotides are TGCGCCAGCAGTCAGCAGACAGGGGACGAGCAGTACTTC.

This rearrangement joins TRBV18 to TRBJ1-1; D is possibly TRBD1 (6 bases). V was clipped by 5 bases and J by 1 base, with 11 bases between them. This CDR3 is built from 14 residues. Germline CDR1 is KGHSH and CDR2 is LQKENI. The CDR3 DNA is TGTGCCAGCTCAATTGGGGGGGCGAACACTGAAGCTTTCTTT. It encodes CASSIGGANTEAFF.

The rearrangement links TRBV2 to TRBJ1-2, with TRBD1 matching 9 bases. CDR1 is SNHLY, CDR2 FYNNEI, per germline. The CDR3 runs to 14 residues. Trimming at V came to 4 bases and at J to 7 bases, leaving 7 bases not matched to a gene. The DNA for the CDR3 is TGTGCCAGCAGTGGGGACAGGGCATCGGTTGGCTACACCTTC. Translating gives CASSGDRASVGYTF.

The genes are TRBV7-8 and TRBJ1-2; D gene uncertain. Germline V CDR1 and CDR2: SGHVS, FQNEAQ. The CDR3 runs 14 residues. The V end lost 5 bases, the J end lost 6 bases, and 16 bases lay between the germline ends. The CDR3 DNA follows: TGTGCCAGCAGCCCTACCTGGCGAGGCCATGGCTACACCTTC. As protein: CASSPTWRGHGYTF.

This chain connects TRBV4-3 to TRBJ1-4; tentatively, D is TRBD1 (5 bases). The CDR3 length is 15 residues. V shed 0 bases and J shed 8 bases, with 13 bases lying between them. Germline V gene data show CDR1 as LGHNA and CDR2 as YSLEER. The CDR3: CASSQDRRGREKLFF. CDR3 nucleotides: TGCGCCAGCAGCCAAGATCGAAGGGGCAGGGAAAAACTGTTTTTT.

CDR3 sequence (DNA): TGTGCCAGCAGCTTCGGGACAGATTACGAGCAGTACTTC. Translated: CASSFGTDYEQYF. This chain connects TRBV7-6 to TRBJ2-7, with 7 bases identical to TRBD1. The CDR3 contains 13 residues. CDR1 is SGHVS, CDR2 FNYEAQ, per germline. The V segment lost 3 bases and the J segment 4 bases; nucleotides outside the gene matches: 3.